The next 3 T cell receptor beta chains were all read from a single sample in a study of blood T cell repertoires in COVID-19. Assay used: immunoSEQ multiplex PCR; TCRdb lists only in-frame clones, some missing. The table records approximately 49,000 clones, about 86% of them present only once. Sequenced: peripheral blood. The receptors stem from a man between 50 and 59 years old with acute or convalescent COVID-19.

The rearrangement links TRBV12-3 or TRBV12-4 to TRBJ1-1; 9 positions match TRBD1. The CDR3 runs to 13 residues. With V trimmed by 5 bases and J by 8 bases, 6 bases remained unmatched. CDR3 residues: CASSLRTGVEAFF. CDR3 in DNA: TGTGCCAGCAGTCTCCGGACAGGGGTGGAAGCTTTCTTT.

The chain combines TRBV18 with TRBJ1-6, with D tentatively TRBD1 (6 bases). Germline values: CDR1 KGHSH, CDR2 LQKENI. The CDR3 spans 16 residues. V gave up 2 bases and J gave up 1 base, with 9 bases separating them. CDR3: CASSPGRGSYNSPLHF. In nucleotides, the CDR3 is TGTGCCAGCTCACCAGGCAGGGGTTCCTATAATTCACCCCTCCACTTT.

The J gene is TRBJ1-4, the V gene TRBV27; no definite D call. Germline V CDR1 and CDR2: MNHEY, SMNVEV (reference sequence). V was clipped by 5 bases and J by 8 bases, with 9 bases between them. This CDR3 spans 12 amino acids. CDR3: CASSPSGEKLFF. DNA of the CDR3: TGTGCCAGCAGTCCGAGCGGGGAAAAACTGTTTTTT. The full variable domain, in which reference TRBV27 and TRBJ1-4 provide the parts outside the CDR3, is EAQVTQNPRYLITVTGKKLTVTCSQNMNHEYMSWYRQDPGLGLRQIYYSMNVEVTDKGDVPEGYKVSRKEKRNFPLILESPSPNQTSLYFCASSPSGEKLFFGSGTQLSVL.